This TCR beta chain was sequenced for a study of T cells in Graves' hyperthyroidism and ophthalmopathy. This clonotype came up many times. Germline CDR1 and CDR2: MGHRA and YSYEKL. The CDR3 length is 13 residues. With 3 bases removed from V and 5 bases from J, the gap between germline ends came to 11 bases. Authors of the study amplified TCR beta CDR3 regions from RNA transcripts. A first-round RT-PCR of the TCR CDR3 used the HTBI primer set. TCRdb called the multiplex PCR reads again in MiXCR, with one record for every CDR3 protein. The sample shows 610,000 or so distinct CDR3 sequences, about 45% of them seen only once. Patients were aged 18 to 65, had disease duration under 2 months, and had newly diagnosed hyperthyroidism. The study based diagnoses on clinical symptoms, serum thyroxine and TRAb, thyroid ultrasound and orbital computed tomography.

This clonotype originated in a woman aged 18-29 years with Graves' hyperthyroidism. Specimen: peripheral blood or thyroid tissue (not recorded which). V is TRBV4-1 and J is TRBJ2-7; D remains unclear. The CDR3 sequence: CASSHFTANEQYF. The CDR3 coding sequence is TGCGCCAGCAGCCACTTTACAGCCAACGAGCAGTACTTC.